The clone carrying this TCR beta chain was found a few times. CDR1 SGHRS and CDR2 YFSETQ come from the germline V gene. This CDR3 spans 15 amino acids. V trimming: 4 bases; J trimming: 7 bases; junction bases outside the gene matches: 14. These data come from a study of CD8 T cells in ankylosing spondylitis. TCRdb fed the 5' RACE reads into MiXCR, producing one record per CDR3 protein. The data show about 220,000 distinct CDR3 sequences, with approximately 10% seen just once and about 19% held by the top ten. Sample: blood, either unsorted or a sorted T cell fraction (not recorded which). V usage is TRBV5-1 and J usage is TRBJ2-7, with 7 bases lining up with TRBD1. This receptor was identified in a male donor with ankylosing spondylitis or in good health (not recorded which). CDR3 region: CASSQLQGPRKEQYF. The CDR3 nucleotides are TGCGCCAGCAGCCAACTACAGGGGCCTCGTAAGGAGCAGTACTTC.